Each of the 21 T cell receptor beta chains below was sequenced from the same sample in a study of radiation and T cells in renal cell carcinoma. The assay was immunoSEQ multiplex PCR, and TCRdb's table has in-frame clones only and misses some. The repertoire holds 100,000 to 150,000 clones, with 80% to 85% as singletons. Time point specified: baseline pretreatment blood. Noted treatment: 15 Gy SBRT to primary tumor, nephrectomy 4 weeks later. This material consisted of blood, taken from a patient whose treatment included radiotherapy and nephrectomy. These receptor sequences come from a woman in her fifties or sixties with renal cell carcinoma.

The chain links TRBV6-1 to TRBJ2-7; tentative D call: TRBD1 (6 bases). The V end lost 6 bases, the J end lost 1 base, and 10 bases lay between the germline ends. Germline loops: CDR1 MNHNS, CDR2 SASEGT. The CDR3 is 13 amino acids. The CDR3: CASRPQGSYEQYF. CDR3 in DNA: TGTGCCAGCAGGCCACAGGGATCCTACGAGCAGTACTTC.

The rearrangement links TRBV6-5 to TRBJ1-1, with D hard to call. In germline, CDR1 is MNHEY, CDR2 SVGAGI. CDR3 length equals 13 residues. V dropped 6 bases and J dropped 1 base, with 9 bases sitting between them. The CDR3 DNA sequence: TGTGCCAGCAGCTATACAAGGAACACTGAAGCTTTCTTT. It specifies CASSYTRNTEAFF.

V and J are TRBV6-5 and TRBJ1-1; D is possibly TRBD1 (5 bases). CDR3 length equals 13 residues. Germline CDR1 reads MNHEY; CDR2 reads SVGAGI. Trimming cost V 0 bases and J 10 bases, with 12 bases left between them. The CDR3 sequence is CASSYSGGVGAFF. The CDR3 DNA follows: TGTGCCAGCAGTTACTCCGGGGGGGTGGGAGCTTTCTTT.

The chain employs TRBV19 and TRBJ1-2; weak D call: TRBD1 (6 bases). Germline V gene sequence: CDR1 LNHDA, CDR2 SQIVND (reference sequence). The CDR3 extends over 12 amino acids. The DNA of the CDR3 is TGTGTCTCGAGGGGGACCAACTATGGCTACACCTTC. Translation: CVSRGTNYGYTF. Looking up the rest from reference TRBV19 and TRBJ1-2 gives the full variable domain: DGGITQSPKYLFRKEGQNVTLSCEQNLNHDAMYWYRQDPGQGLRLIYYSQIVNDFQKGDIAEGYSVSREKKESFPLTVTSAQKNPTAFYLCVSRGTNYGYTFGSGTRLTVV.

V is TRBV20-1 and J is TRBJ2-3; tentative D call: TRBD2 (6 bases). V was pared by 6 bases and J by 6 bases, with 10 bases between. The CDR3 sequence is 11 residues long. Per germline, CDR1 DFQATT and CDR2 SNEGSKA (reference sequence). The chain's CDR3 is CSAQSGDTQYF. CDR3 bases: TGCAGTGCCCAAAGCGGGGATACGCAGTATTTT.

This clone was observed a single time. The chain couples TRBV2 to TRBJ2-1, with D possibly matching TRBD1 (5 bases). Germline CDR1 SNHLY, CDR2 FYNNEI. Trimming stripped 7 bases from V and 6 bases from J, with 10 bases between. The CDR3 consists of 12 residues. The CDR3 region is CASNKGRNEQFF. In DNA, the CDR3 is TGTGCCAGCAACAAGGGGCGCAATGAGCAGTTCTTC.

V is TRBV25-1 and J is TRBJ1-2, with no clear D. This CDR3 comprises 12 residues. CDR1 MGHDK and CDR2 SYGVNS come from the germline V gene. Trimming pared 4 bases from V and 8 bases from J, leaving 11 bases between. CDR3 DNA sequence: TGTGCCAGCAGTGGAGGCAGACGCGGCTACACCTTC. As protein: CASSGGRRGYTF.

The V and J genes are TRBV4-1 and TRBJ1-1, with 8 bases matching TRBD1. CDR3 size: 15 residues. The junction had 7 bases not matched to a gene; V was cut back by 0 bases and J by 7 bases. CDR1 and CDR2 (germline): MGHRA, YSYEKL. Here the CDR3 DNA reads TGCGCCAGCAGCCAAGAGGACAGGGAGGCCATTGAAGCTTTCTTT. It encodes CASSQEDREAIEAFF.

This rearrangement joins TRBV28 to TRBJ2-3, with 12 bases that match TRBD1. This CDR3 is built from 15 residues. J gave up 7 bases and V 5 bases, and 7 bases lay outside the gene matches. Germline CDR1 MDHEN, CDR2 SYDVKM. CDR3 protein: CASSPPGQGANTQYF. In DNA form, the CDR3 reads TGTGCCAGCAGTCCACCGGGACAGGGGGCAAATACGCAGTATTTT. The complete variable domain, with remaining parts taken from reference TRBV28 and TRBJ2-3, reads DVKVTQSSRYLVKRTGEKVFLECVQDMDHENMFWYRQDPGLGLRLIYFSYDVKMKEKGDIPEGYSVSREKKERFSLILESASTNQTSMYLCASSPPGQGANTQYFGPGTRLTVL.

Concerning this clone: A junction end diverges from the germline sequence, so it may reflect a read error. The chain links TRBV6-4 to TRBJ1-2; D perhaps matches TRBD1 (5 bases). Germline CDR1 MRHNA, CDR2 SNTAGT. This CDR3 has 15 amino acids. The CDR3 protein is CASSDSGGANHGYTF. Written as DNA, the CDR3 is TGTGCCAGCAGTGACTCGGGGGGAGCTAACCATGGCTACACCTTC.

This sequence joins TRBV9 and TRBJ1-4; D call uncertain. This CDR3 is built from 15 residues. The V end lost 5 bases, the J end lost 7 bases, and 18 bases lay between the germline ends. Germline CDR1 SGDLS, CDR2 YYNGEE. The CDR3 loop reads CASSPNTGSSEKLFF. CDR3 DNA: TGTGCCAGCAGTCCTAATACGGGGTCGAGTGAAAAACTGTTTTTT.

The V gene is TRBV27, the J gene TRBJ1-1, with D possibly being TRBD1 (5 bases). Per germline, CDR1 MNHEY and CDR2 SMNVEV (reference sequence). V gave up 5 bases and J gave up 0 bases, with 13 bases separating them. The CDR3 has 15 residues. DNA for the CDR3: TGTGCCAGCAGTCCCCGGACAAGAATGAACACTGAAGCTTTCTTT. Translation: CASSPRTRMNTEAFF.

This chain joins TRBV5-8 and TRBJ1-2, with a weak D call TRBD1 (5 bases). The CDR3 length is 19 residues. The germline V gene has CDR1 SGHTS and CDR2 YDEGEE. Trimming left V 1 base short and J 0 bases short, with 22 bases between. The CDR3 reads CASSLSRRDPFFSNYGYTF. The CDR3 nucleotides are TGTGCCAGCAGCTTGTCTCGCAGGGACCCTTTCTTTTCTAACTATGGCTACACCTTC.

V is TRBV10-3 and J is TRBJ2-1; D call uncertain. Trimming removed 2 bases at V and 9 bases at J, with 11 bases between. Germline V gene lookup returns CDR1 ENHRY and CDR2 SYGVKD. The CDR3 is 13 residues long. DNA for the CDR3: TGTGCCATCAGTGAGATGAGAAGTACTGAGCAGTTCTTC. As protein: CAISEMRSTEQFF.

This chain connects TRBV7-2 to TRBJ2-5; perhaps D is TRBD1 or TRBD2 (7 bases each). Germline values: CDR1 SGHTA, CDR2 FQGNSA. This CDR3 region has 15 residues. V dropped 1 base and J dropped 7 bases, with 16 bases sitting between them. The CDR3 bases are TGTGCCAGCAGCTTAGAGGGAGGGGGCGGTGGGACCCAGTACTTC. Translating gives CASSLEGGGGGTQYF.

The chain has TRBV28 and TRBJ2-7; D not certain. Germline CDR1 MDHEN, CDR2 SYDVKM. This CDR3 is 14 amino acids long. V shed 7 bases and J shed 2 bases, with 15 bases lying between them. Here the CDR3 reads CASKTHSDPYEQYF. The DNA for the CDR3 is TGTGCCAGCAAAACCCACAGCGACCCCTACGAGCAGTACTTC.

CDR3 sequence (DNA): TGCACCAGCAGCCAAGTTAGGGACAGGTCGGTCGAGCAGTACTTC. It encodes CTSSQVRDRSVEQYF. This chain joins TRBV1 and TRBJ2-7; the table assigns TRBD1, which was not confirmed against the DNA. TRBV1 constitutes a pseudogene. The CDR3 loop spans 15 amino acids.

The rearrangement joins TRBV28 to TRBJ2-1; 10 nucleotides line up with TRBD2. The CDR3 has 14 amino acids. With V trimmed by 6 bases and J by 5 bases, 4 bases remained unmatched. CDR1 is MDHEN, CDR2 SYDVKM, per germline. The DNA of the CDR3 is TGTGCCAGCAGAAGCGGGAGGGCCAACAATGAGCAGTTCTTC. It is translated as CASRSGRANNEQFF.

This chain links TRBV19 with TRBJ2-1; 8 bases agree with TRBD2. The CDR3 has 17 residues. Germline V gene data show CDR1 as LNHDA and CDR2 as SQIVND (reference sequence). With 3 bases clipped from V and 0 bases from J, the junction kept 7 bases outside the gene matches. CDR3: CASSIPLLADSYNEQFF. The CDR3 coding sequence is TGTGCCAGTAGTATCCCCTTACTAGCGGACTCCTACAATGAGCAGTTCTTC.

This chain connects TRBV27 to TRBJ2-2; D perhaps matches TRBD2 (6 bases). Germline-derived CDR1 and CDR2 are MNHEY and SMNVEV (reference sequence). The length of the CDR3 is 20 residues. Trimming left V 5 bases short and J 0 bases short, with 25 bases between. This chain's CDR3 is CASSPLQGGGTGANTGELFF. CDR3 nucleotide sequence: TGTGCCAGCAGTCCTCTCCAAGGTGGAGGAACGGGGGCGAACACCGGGGAGCTGTTTTTT.

CDR3 protein: CSGGQGENIQYF. CDR3 sequence (DNA): TGCAGCGGTGGACAGGGAGAAAACATTCAGTACTTC. The V and J genes are TRBV29-1 and TRBJ2-4; TRBD1 matches 8 bases. CDR1 SQVTM and CDR2 ANQGSEA come from the germline V gene. The J segment lost 5 bases and the V segment lost 7 bases, leaving 4 bases of the junction unmatched. The CDR3 runs 12 residues.